The 32 T cell receptor beta chains given below trace back to one sample, sequenced in a study of post-analysis software for immune sequencing data. General observations from the study: When patients were compared with controls, four or five TRBV segments were more frequent, TRBV5-6, TRBV5-1 and TRBV20-1 among them.

Their target antigens are unknown. Presence of unique molecular identifiers characterized the TCR beta cDNA libraries. TCRdb analysed the PCR reads with MiXCR anew, one entry per CDR3 protein. The profile covers about 400,000 distinct CDR3 sequences, with less than 35% appearing a single time and about an eighth taken by the ten largest. The specimen was blood. These receptors were collected from a girl aged 10 to 17 with multiple sclerosis.

The rearrangement uses TRBV19 and TRBJ2-1, with 8 bases identical to TRBD2. The V gene's germline CDR1 is LNHDA and CDR2 SQIVND (reference sequence). This CDR3 is 16 amino acids long. Losses at the gene ends were 4 bases for V and 9 bases for J; bases not matched to a gene: 14. CDR3 sequence (DNA): TGTGCCAGTAGTAGTCCAGCGGGGGCCCCACATGGTGAGCAGTTCTTC. Protein: CASSSPAGAPHGEQFF.

This clonotype has at least ten counts. The CDR3 DNA reads as TGTGCCAGCAGTCGGGACGGCTCCTACGAGCAGTACTTC. It encodes CASSRDGSYEQYF. This chain uses TRBV12-3 or TRBV12-4 with TRBJ2-7, with D perhaps TRBD1 or TRBD2 (5 bases each). Trimming stripped 5 bases from V and 0 bases from J, with 8 bases between. This CDR3 contains 13 residues.

This clonotype was observed a few times. The chain joins TRBV5-1 to TRBJ2-1; perhaps TRBD1 as D (5 bases). The V end was cut by 0 bases, the J end by 10 bases, with 17 bases between. Per germline, CDR1 SGHRS and CDR2 YFSETQ. There are 15 residues in the CDR3. CDR3 nucleotides: TGCGCCAGCAGCTTGGTGGTAGGTCAGGGTAGCGAGCAGTTCTTC. It yields the protein CASSLVVGQGSEQFF.

This sequence joins TRBV5-6 and TRBJ2-1; D could derive from TRBD1 or TRBD2 (5 bases each). The germline V gene encodes CDR1 SGHDT and CDR2 YYEEEE. V was clipped by 1 base and J by 2 bases, with 16 bases between them. The CDR3 has 17 residues. The CDR3: CASSLRPRAGPYNEQFF. For the CDR3, the DNA is TGTGCCAGCAGCTTGAGACCGCGGGCAGGGCCCTACAATGAGCAGTTCTTC.

The chain is built from TRBV5-1 and TRBJ2-5; 7 bases are shared with TRBD2. The J call may be wrong; the DNA end is better matched by TRBJ2-7. The CDR3 is 16 amino acids. Germline CDR1 SGHRS, CDR2 YFSETQ. The CDR3 loop is CASSTLPGLPEGEQYF. In DNA, the CDR3 is TGCGCCAGCAGCACACTACCGGGACTACCAGAGGGCGAGCAGTACTTC.

The CDR3 DNA reads as TGCGCCAGCAGCCAAACTAGCGGGGGGGATGAGCAGTTCTTC. Translated, it gives CASSQTSGGDEQFF. V gene TRBV4-1 combines with J gene TRBJ2-1; 13 bases match TRBD2. This CDR3 has 14 amino acids. Germline assignment: CDR1 MGHRA and CDR2 YSYEKL. J lost 8 bases, V lost 2 bases, and 0 bases had no gene match.

This chain uses TRBV5-1 with TRBJ2-6, with D possibly matching TRBD2 (5 bases). The CDR3 has 16 amino acids. V lost 0 bases to trimming and J lost 3 bases, with 10 bases between them. Germline CDR1 SGHRS, CDR2 YFSETQ. Here the CDR3 reads CASSLGLAGGANVLTF. In DNA, the CDR3 is TGCGCCAGCAGCTTGGGTCTAGCAGGTGGGGCCAACGTCCTGACTTTC. The whole variable domain, remainder taken from reference TRBV5-1 and TRBJ2-6, is KAGVTQTPRYLIKTRGQQVTLSCSPISGHRSVSWYQQTPGQGLQFLFEYFSETQRNKGNFPGRFSGRQFSNSRSEMNVSTLELGDSALYLCASSLGLAGGANVLTFGAGSRLTVL.

This clonotype was counted between two and nine times. The rearrangement joins TRBV7-3 to TRBJ2-5, with TRBD1 identical over 8 bases. J gave up 3 bases and V 3 bases, and 3 bases lay outside the gene matches. The CDR3 has 14 residues. Germline V lookup: CDR1 SGHTA, CDR2 FQGTGA. CDR3 in DNA: TGTGCCAGCAGCTTGACAGGGGAGGAAGAGACCCAGTACTTC. Its translation: CASSLTGEEETQYF.

The V gene is TRBV25-1, the J gene TRBJ2-7, with D uncertain. V lost 1 base, J lost 3 bases, and 4 bases lay in between. The germline CDR1 and CDR2 sequences are MGHDK and SYGVNS. The CDR3 has 12 amino acids. Here the CDR3 reads CASSESDYEQYF. CDR3 nucleotides: TGTGCCAGCAGTGAATCAGACTACGAGCAGTACTTC.

The genes are TRBV29-1 and TRBJ2-6; TRBD2 agrees at 7 bases. Losses at the gene ends were 3 bases for V and 2 bases for J; bases not matched to a gene: 1. CDR1 is SQVTM, CDR2 ANQGSEA, per germline. This CDR3 is built from 14 residues. CDR3 DNA: TGCAGCGTTGAGGGAGGGGCTGGGGCCAACGTCCTGACTTTC. Protein product: CSVEGGAGANVLTF.

The chain joins TRBV15 to TRBJ1-4; no clear D gene. This CDR3 has 15 residues. V shed 5 bases and J shed 8 bases, with 18 bases lying between them. CDR1 is LNHNV and CDR2 is YYDKDF in the germline V gene (reference sequence). The CDR3 spells CATSGEGGLREKLFF. In nucleotides, the CDR3 is TGTGCCACCAGCGGGGAAGGCGGATTAAGAGAAAAACTGTTTTTT.

The chain couples TRBV7-8 to TRBJ2-3; maybe TRBD1 (6 bases). V lost 2 bases to trimming and J lost 4 bases, with 10 bases between them. This CDR3 contains 14 residues. The germline V gene has CDR1 SGHVS and CDR2 FQNEAQ. As DNA, the CDR3 is TGTGCCAGCAGCTTACAGGGGTTGTCAGATACGCAGTATTTT. This codes for CASSLQGLSDTQYF.

The chain combines TRBV27 with TRBJ1-5, with D uncertain. The germline V gene encodes CDR1 MNHEY and CDR2 SMNVEV (reference sequence). There are 15 residues in the CDR3. The V end was cut by 3 bases, the J end by 5 bases, with 14 bases between. The CDR3 loop is CASSFAGLGHQPQHF. In DNA, the CDR3 is TGTGCCAGCAGTTTTGCCGGACTCGGACATCAGCCCCAGCATTTT.

In this sample, this clonotype turned up a few times. This CDR3 is CASSMDRLGHEQYF. CDR3 coding DNA: TGCGCCAGCAGCATGGACAGGCTGGGGCACGAGCAGTACTTC. The chain joins TRBV5-1 to TRBJ2-7; 7 bases are shared with TRBD1. This CDR3 region has 14 residues. V shed 4 bases and J 5 bases; nucleotides not matched to a gene: 9. Germline V gives CDR1 SGHRS, CDR2 YFSETQ.

This clonotype was observed a handful of times. CDR3 in amino acids: CASSWTEIPYEQYF. Written as DNA, the CDR3 is TGTGCCAGCAGTTGGACAGAGATCCCCTACGAGCAGTACTTC. V gene TRBV7-2 combines with J gene TRBJ2-7; possible D gene TRBD1, 6 bases. Trimming cost V 6 bases and J 2 bases, with 14 bases left between them. Germline V gene data show CDR1 as SGHTA and CDR2 as FQGNSA. CDR3 size: 14 residues.

This clonotype has more than one count but fewer than ten. V and J are TRBV11-2 and TRBJ2-1; D perhaps matches TRBD1 (5 bases). CDR3 size: 16 residues. V lost 5 bases and J 2 bases, leaving 16 bases between the germline ends. The germline V gene has CDR1 SGHAT and CDR2 FQNNGV. CDR3 protein: CASSNQKGPTYNEQFF. Here the CDR3 DNA reads TGTGCCAGCAGCAACCAAAAGGGGCCCACCTACAATGAGCAGTTCTTC. Variable domain in full (rest from reference TRBV11-2 and TRBJ2-1): EAGVAQSPRYKIIEKRQSVAFWCNPISGHATLYWYQQILGQGPKLLIQFQNNGVVDDSQLPKDRFSAERLKGVDSTLKIQPAKLEDSAVYLCASSNQKGPTYNEQFFGPGTRLTVL.

The chain is built from TRBV20-1 and TRBJ2-5; D is ambiguous. Per germline, CDR1 DFQATT and CDR2 SNEGSKA (reference sequence). The CDR3 is made up of 16 amino acids. V was clipped by 2 bases and J by 5 bases, with 21 bases between them. The CDR3 DNA reads TGCAGTGCTAGAAAGATAGGCTCCTTTACTGGGGAGACCCAGTACTTC. Amino acids: CSARKIGSFTGETQYF.

The chain recombines TRBV19 with TRBJ1-5, with D possibly TRBD1 on 6 matching bases. V shed 10 bases and J shed 11 bases, with 24 bases lying between them. Germline assignment: CDR1 LNHDA and CDR2 SQIVND (reference sequence). This CDR3 has 14 residues. This CDR3 is CATTPRGRNLAQHF. In DNA, the CDR3 is TGTGCCACCACCCCCAGGGGACGGAATTTGGCCCAGCATTTT.

The table lists this clonotype with a few counts. This chain links TRBV10-3 with TRBJ2-3; 11 bases align to TRBD2. J was trimmed by 2 bases and V by 2 bases; bases with no gene match: 3. The CDR3 extends over 16 amino acids. Germline CDR1 is ENHRY and CDR2 is SYGVKD. In DNA, the CDR3 is TGTGCCATCAGTGAGACTAGCGGGGGCTTCACAGATACGCAGTATTTT. It codes for CAISETSGGFTDTQYF.

The table lists this clonotype with a few counts. This rearrangement joins TRBV5-1 to TRBJ2-4; tentatively, D is TRBD1 (6 bases). Germline lookup yields CDR1 SGHRS and CDR2 YFSETQ. V lost 5 bases, J lost 8 bases, and 17 bases lay in between. This CDR3 spans 14 amino acids. The CDR3 loop reads CASRTGGEGDIQYF. DNA of the CDR3: TGCGCCAGCAGAACTGGGGGCGAGGGAGACATTCAGTACTTC.

The chain's CDR3 is CASSQGHSADTQYF. In DNA form, the CDR3 reads TGCGCCAGCAGCCAGGGACATTCCGCAGATACGCAGTATTTT. The rearrangement joins TRBV5-1 to TRBJ2-3; the D gene is possibly TRBD1 (6 bases). Between the trimmed V and J ends, which lost 4 bases and 4 bases, there was a span of 13 bases. Germline assignment: CDR1 SGHRS and CDR2 YFSETQ. The length of the CDR3 is 14 residues. The full variable domain, in which reference TRBV5-1 and TRBJ2-3 provide the parts outside the CDR3, is KAGVTQTPRYLIKTRGQQVTLSCSPISGHRSVSWYQQTPGQGLQFLFEYFSETQRNKGNFPGRFSGRQFSNSRSEMNVSTLELGDSALYLCASSQGHSADTQYFGPGTRLTVL.

The rearrangement joins TRBV11-2 to TRBJ2-1; TRBD2 matches 10 bases. CDR3 size: 16 residues. Trimming at V came to 6 bases and at J to 6 bases, leaving 11 bases not matched to a gene. The germline CDR1 and CDR2 sequences are SGHAT and FQNNGV. The CDR3 region has the DNA TGTGCCAGCAGTCCTCCGGGACTAGCGACCGGCAATGAGCAGTTCTTC. It translates to CASSPPGLATGNEQFF.

The chain couples TRBV3-1 to TRBJ1-1; D uncertain. Germline CDR1 reads LGHDT; CDR2 reads YNNKEL (reference sequence). There are 13 residues in the CDR3. V was cut by 7 bases and J by 6 bases, with 15 bases left in between. The CDR3 DNA sequence: TGTGCCAGCAACGGAAACCCCGGGGCTGAAGCTTTCTTT. It codes for CASNGNPGAEAFF.

J is TRBJ2-2 and V is TRBV5-1; maybe TRBD2 (5 bases). The CDR3 spans 14 residues. Germline V gives CDR1 SGHRS, CDR2 YFSETQ. Trimming left V 5 bases short and J 3 bases short, with 11 bases between. In DNA, the CDR3 is TGCGCCAGCAGTGGAGGCAGCTACACCGGGGAGCTGTTTTTT. The encoded protein is CASSGGSYTGELFF.

This rearrangement joins TRBV20-1 to TRBJ2-7; TRBD2 might be the D (6 bases). V lost 5 bases and J lost 5, with 10 bases in between. The germline CDR1 and CDR2 sequences are DFQATT and SNEGSKA (reference sequence). This CDR3 spans 11 amino acids. The CDR3 coding sequence is TGCAGTGCTCCACGCGGGAACGAGCAGTACTTC. Translating it yields CSAPRGNEQYF.

The V gene is TRBV12-3 or TRBV12-4, the J gene TRBJ2-3; D not certain. This CDR3 contains 10 residues. V was pared by 6 bases and J by 6 bases, with 4 bases between. CDR3 amino acids: CASRADTQYF. In DNA, the CDR3 is TGTGCCAGCAGAGCCGATACGCAGTATTTT.

This rearrangement joins TRBV12-3 or TRBV12-4 to TRBJ2-5; weak D call: TRBD1 (6 bases). This CDR3 comprises 18 residues. V dropped 4 bases and J dropped 0 bases, with 21 bases sitting between them. Here the CDR3 DNA reads TGTGCCAGCAGTTCCCTGGACAGAGTAAAGTCGTACCAAGAGACCCAGTACTTC. This encodes CASSSLDRVKSYQETQYF.

The chain carries TRBV12-3 or TRBV12-4 and TRBJ1-5, with 7 bases identical to TRBD1. V lost 5 bases to trimming and J lost 0 bases; unmatched junction nucleotides: 10. This CDR3 spans 17 amino acids. CDR3 residues: CASSIGTESYSNQPQHF. The CDR3 DNA is TGTGCCAGCAGTATCGGGACAGAATCGTATAGCAATCAGCCCCAGCATTTT.

In its sample, this clonotype was seen a few times. This rearrangement joins TRBV28 to TRBJ2-7; the D gene is possibly TRBD2 (5 bases). This CDR3 comprises 16 residues. V was trimmed by 4 bases and J by 4 bases, leaving 20 bases between them. Germline V gene lookup returns CDR1 MDHEN and CDR2 SYDVKM. In nucleotides, the CDR3 is TGTGCCAGCAGTTCTAGGACTTCGGGGTCCTGGTACGAGCAGTACTTC. Protein: CASSSRTSGSWYEQYF.

The genes are TRBV5-1 and TRBJ2-7, with TRBD1 identical over 8 bases. The CDR3 loop spans 15 amino acids. The trim removed 4 bases at V and 5 bases at J, leaving 11 bases unmatched. Germline loops: CDR1 SGHRS, CDR2 YFSETQ. The CDR3 DNA is TGCGCCAGCAGCAGCAGGGGGCAAGAAAGGAACGAGCAGTACTTC. This sequence encodes CASSSRGQERNEQYF.

CDR3 sequence (DNA): TGTGCCAGCAGTTCCGGGACAGGGGTCTTATTTCAAGAGACCCAGTACTTC. This sequence encodes CASSSGTGVLFQETQYF. The V and J genes are TRBV6-6 and TRBJ2-5, with 10 nucleotides matching TRBD1. Germline CDR1 reads MNHNY; CDR2 reads SVGAGI (reference sequence). V was pared by 4 bases and J by 2 bases, with 10 bases of the junction left unmatched. CDR3 length: 17 residues.

Comment on this clonotype: One end of the junction varies from germline; a read error may be responsible. The gene calls are TRBV5-1 and TRBJ2-1; 9 bases map to TRBD1. CDR3 size: 12 residues. In germline, CDR1 is SGHRS, CDR2 YFSETQ. The CDR3 loop reads CASRDRVGEQFF. CDR3 nucleotides: TGTGCCAGCAGGGACAGGGTAGGGGAGCAGTTCTTC.